The sequence of this T cell receptor (beta chain) was determined in a study of T cells in Graves' hyperthyroidism and ophthalmopathy. Whole-study findings and limits: Most clonotypes expanded in the thyroid (above 0.001) were also present in blood.

Diagnoses were made from clinical symptoms, serum measures (thyroxine and TRAb), thyroid ultrasound and orbital computed tomography. This CDR3 has 13 residues. V lost 2 bases and J lost 7, with 11 bases in between. CDR1 and CDR2 from the germline V gene are SEHNR and FQNEAQ (reference sequence). In this sample, this clonotype turned up a few times. The target antigen is unknown. Using RNA transcripts as the source, TCR beta CDR3 regions were amplified. Using the HTBI primer set, a first-round RT-PCR was run on the TCR CDR3. Each CDR3 protein is one row after TCRdb ran MiXCR on the multiplex PCR reads. The sample lists about 570,000 distinct CDR3 sequences; around 46% were seen once.

Sequencing was done on a sample of peripheral blood or thyroid tissue (not recorded which). The V gene is TRBV7-9, the J gene TRBJ1-1; D gene unclear. This TCR derives from an adult woman with Graves' disease, either hyperthyroidism or ophthalmopathy (not recorded which). The CDR3 spells CASSLQATHEAFF. The CDR3 DNA reads TGTGCCAGCAGCTTACAAGCTACTCATGAAGCTTTCTTT.